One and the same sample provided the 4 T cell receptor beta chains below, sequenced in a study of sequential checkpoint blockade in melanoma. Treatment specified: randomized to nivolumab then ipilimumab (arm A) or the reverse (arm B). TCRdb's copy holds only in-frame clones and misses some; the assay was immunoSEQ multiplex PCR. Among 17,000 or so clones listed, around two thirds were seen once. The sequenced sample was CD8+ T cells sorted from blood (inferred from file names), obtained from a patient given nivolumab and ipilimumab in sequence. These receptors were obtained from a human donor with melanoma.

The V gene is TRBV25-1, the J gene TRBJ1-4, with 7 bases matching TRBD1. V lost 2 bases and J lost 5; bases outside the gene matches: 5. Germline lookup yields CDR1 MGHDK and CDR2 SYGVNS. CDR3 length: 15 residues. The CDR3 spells CASSEKAQGNEKLFF. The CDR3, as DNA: TGTGCCAGCAGTGAAAAGGCACAGGGGAATGAAAAACTGTTTTTT.

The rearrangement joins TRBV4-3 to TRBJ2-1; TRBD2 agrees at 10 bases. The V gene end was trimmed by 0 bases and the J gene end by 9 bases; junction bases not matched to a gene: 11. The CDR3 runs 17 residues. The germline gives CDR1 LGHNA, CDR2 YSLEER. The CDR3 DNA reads TGCGCCAGCAGCCAAGATCGGTTGAGACTAGCGGGCTCTGAGCAGTTCTTC. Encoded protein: CASSQDRLRLAGSEQFF.

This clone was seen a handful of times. The DNA for the CDR3 is TGTGCCAGCAGCAACCCGACAGGGGTATATGGCTACACCTTC. It translates to CASSNPTGVYGYTF. J is TRBJ1-2 and V is TRBV5-6; 8 bases are shared with TRBD1. CDR1 is SGHDT and CDR2 is YYEEEE in the germline V gene. The CDR3 sequence is 14 residues long. V was clipped by 4 bases and J by 5 bases; unmatched bases: 7.

CDR3 DNA: TGTGCCAGCAACCAAGGGGACACTGAAGCTTTCTTT. The encoded protein is CASNQGDTEAFF. The chain combines TRBV9 with TRBJ1-1; the D gene is possibly TRBD1 (5 bases). From germline, CDR1 is SGDLS and CDR2 YYNGEE. Trimming removed 6 bases at V and 3 bases at J, with 9 bases between. This CDR3 region has 12 residues.